This T cell receptor (beta chain) was captured in a study of technical replicates of blood from four donors. Sequenced by immunoSEQ multiplex PCR; TCRdb stores in-frame clones only, minus some. The sample holds approximately 92,000 clones, nearly 97% seen once. CDR3 size: 15 residues. V dropped 0 bases and J dropped 6; count of bases not matched to a gene: 5. CDR1 is SGHDT, CDR2 YYEEEE, per germline. The TCR sequence derives from a human donor in good health. This chain links TRBV5-6 with TRBJ2-1; 8 nucleotides line up with TRBD1. Source material: T cells isolated from PBMCs. This CDR3 is CASSLVDRDSNEQFF. CDR3 DNA: TGTGCCAGCAGCTTGGTGGACAGGGACTCCAATGAGCAGTTCTTC.